The rows below give T cell receptor beta chains drawn from one sample of a study of blood T cell repertoires in COVID-19. Measured with immunoSEQ multiplex PCR; TCRdb has only the in-frame clones, and not every one. The table records 80,000 to 100,000 clones, 81% of them present only once. Input material: peripheral blood. The receptors come from a man aged 55 to 70 with acute or convalescent COVID-19. The CDR3 runs from the conserved cysteine through the conserved F or W. A D gene is named only where the DNA matches it firmly. Size values are once, few and many counts, or a class for expanded clones, and some rows have none.

TRBV19	TRBJ2-7	-	-	13	CASSEVALYEQYF	TGTGCCAGTAGTGAGGTAGCCCTATACGAGCAGTACTTC
TRBV29-1	TRBJ1-1	TRBD1	-	12	CSAGQGDTEAFF	TGCAGCGCAGGACAGGGAGACACTGAAGCTTTCTTT
TRBV30	TRBJ2-1	-	-	15	CAWSVRGHIYNEQFF	TGTGCCTGGAGTGTAAGGGGTCACATATACAATGAGCAGTTCTTC
TRBV7-9	TRBJ1-1	-	-	14	CASSGQGGGSEAFF	TGTGCCAGCAGCGGGCAGGGAGGAGGCTCTGAAGCTTTCTTT
TRBV5-5	TRBJ1-6	-	-	15	CASSFGIGRDSPLHF	TGTGCCAGCAGCTTCGGAATTGGCAGGGATTCACCCCTCCACTTT
TRBV4-1	TRBJ1-2	TRBD1	-	16	CASSHTTKTGIDGYTF	TGCGCCAGCAGCCATACAACAAAGACAGGGATCGATGGCTACACCTTC
TRBV19	TRBJ1-2	-	-	14	CASRIQGGDYGYTF	TGTGCCAGTAGAATACAGGGAGGAGACTATGGCTACACCTTC
TRBV9	TRBJ1-1	TRBD1	-	15	CASSPRTGGNTEAFF	TGTGCCAGCAGCCCCCGGACAGGGGGAAACACTGAAGCTTTCTTT
TRBV5-1	TRBJ2-1	TRBD2	-	15	CASSQRTSGLNEQFF	TGCGCCAGCAGCCAAAGGACTAGCGGGTTAAATGAGCAGTTCTTC
TRBV18	TRBJ2-1	-	few	14	CASSSGTIRFEQFF	TGTGCCAGCTCTTCGGGAACCATACGATTTGAGCAGTTCTTC
TRBV6-4	TRBJ2-5	TRBD1	-	18	CASSIRQGPTRLQETQYF	TGTGCCAGCAGTATAAGACAGGGTCCTACGAGACTACAAGAGACCCAGTACTTC
TRBV4-1	TRBJ2-7	TRBD1	once	14	CASSQRDRTYEQYF	TGCGCCAGCAGCCAAAGGGACAGAACCTACGAGCAGTACTTC
TRBV28	TRBJ2-5	-	-	11	CASSGWETQYF	TGTGCCAGCAGCGGTTGGGAGACCCAGTACTTC
TRBV7-2	TRBJ2-1	-	-	14	CASSAGGYYNEQFF	TGTGCCAGCAGCGCTGGGGGGTACTACAATGAGCAGTTCTTC
TRBV7-2	TRBJ2-5	TRBD1	-	13	CASSPGQRETQYF	TGTGCCAGCAGCCCGGGACAGAGGGAGACCCAGTACTTC
TRBV7-8	TRBJ1-2	-	few	16	CASSANSLISDYGYTF	TGTGCCAGCAGCGCCAACTCCCTGATTTCGGACTATGGCTACACCTTC
TRBV3-1/TRBV3-2	TRBJ2-5	-	-	13	CASSGRQGMAQYF	TGTGCCAGCAGCGGGCGCCAGGGGATGGCCCAGTACTTC
TRBV19	TRBJ2-7	TRBD2	medium-sized	18	CASSSRTSGSPSPYEQYF	TGTGCCAGTAGTTCGAGGACTAGCGGGAGCCCTTCTCCCTACGAGCAGTACTTC
TRBV3-1/TRBV3-2	TRBJ2-7	TRBD1	-	13	CASSQGQGREQYF	TGTGCCAGCAGCCAAGGACAGGGACGCGAGCAGTACTTC
TRBV3-1/TRBV3-2	TRBJ1-2	-	-	15	CASSLLSSRSGSYTF	TGTGCCAGCAGCCTCCTCAGTAGCCGCTCGGGAAGCTACACCTTC
TRBV28	TRBJ2-7	TRBD2	-	15	CASSLTSGRIYEQYF	TGTGCCAGCAGTTTGACTAGCGGGAGGATCTACGAGCAGTACTTC
TRBV2	TRBJ2-5	-	-	16	CASSELGGLSGETQYF	TGTGCCAGCAGTGAATTGGGGGGGCTAAGTGGAGAGACCCAGTACTTC
TRBV5-4	TRBJ2-3	TRBD2	-	17	CASRVGLVDPSTDTQYF	TGTGCCAGCAGAGTGGGACTAGTCGACCCTAGCACAGATACGCAGTATTTT
TRBV10-1	TRBJ2-1	TRBD2	once	16	CASSESTPGLAHEQFF	TGCGCCAGCAGTGAGTCGACCCCGGGACTAGCCCATGAGCAGTTCTTC
TRBV18	TRBJ1-1	TRBD1	-	14	CASSPGQTNTEAFF	TGTGCCAGCTCACCGGGACAGACGAACACTGAAGCTTTCTTT
TRBV7-2	TRBJ2-3	-	-	16	CASSPRARGSSDTQYF	TGTGCCAGCAGCCCCCGGGCCAGGGGCAGCTCAGATACGCAGTATTTT
TRBV11-3	TRBJ2-1	TRBD2	-	15	CASSNGLAGHNEQFF	TGTGCCAGCAGCAATGGACTAGCGGGTCACAATGAGCAGTTCTTC
TRBV7-9	TRBJ2-4	TRBD1	-	18	CASSLVLSGQGAKNIQYF	TGTGCCAGCAGCTTAGTTCTCTCCGGACAGGGGGCCAAAAACATTCAGTACTTC
TRBV5-1	TRBJ2-6	-	-	16	CASSYHRESGANVLTF	TGCGCCAGCAGCTACCACAGGGAGTCAGGGGCCAACGTCCTGACTTTC
TRBV7-2	TRBJ1-1	TRBD1	-	15	CASSLQGAMNTEAFF	TGTGCCAGCAGCCTTCAGGGGGCCATGAACACTGAAGCTTTCTTT
TRBV7-9	TRBJ1-5	-	medium-sized	14	CASSQGGNYQPQHF	TGTGCCAGCAGTCAAGGGGGAAATTACCAGCCCCAGCATTTT
TRBV5-6	TRBJ2-1	TRBD2	once	16	CASSPGLAGVSNEQFF	TGTGCCAGCAGCCCCGGGTTAGCGGGAGTAAGTAATGAGCAGTTCTTC
TRBV9	TRBJ2-5	TRBD2	-	17	CASSVASSGGYQETQYF	TGTGCCAGCAGCGTAGCCTCTAGCGGGGGGTACCAAGAGACCCAGTACTTC
TRBV12-3/TRBV12-4	TRBJ2-7	-	few	13	CASSPRGSREQYF	TGTGCCAGCAGTCCTCGGGGTAGTCGCGAGCAGTACTTC
TRBV7-8	TRBJ1-2	-	few	15	CASSPVPQGSYGYTF	TGTGCCAGCAGCCCCGTCCCTCAGGGAAGCTATGGCTACACCTTC
TRBV19	TRBJ2-7	TRBD2	once	17	CASSIARTSGHSYEQYF	TGTGCCAGTAGTATCGCTCGGACTAGCGGACATTCCTACGAGCAGTACTTC
TRBV7-9	TRBJ1-5	-	few	16	CASSSPGTQGNQPQHF	TGTGCCAGCAGCTCTCCCGGGACCCAGGGGAATCAGCCCCAGCATTTT
TRBV7-9	TRBJ2-7	-	-	16	CASSGNPSASSYEQYF	TGTGCCAGCAGCGGAAACCCTAGCGCGAGCTCCTACGAGCAGTACTTC
TRBV19	TRBJ2-3	-	once	14	CASSTHSGSDTQYF	TGTGCCAGTAGTACTCACTCCGGGTCAGATACGCAGTATTTT
TRBV24-1	TRBJ1-1	TRBD1	-	16	CATSLQGVVWNTEAFF	TGTGCCACCAGTCTACAGGGGGTTGTTTGGAACACTGAAGCTTTCTTT
TRBV6-2/TRBV6-3	TRBJ2-7	TRBD2	-	15	CASSKPGLTSYEQYF	TGTGCCAGCAGTAAACCGGGACTAACCTCCTACGAGCAGTACTTC
TRBV27	TRBJ2-7	-	-	13	CASSLPAGVEQYF	TGTGCCAGCAGTTTACCCGCAGGGGTCGAGCAGTACTTC
TRBV6-5	TRBJ2-7	TRBD1	-	15	CASSYGQGLVDEQYF	TGTGCCAGCAGTTACGGACAGGGGCTGGTCGACGAGCAGTACTTC
TRBV27	TRBJ1-5	TRBD1	-	15	CASSSGQGNNQPQHF	TGTGCCAGCAGTTCCGGACAGGGAAACAATCAGCCCCAGCATTTT
TRBV7-2	TRBJ2-5	-	few	14	CASSLVGSKETQYF	TGTGCCAGCAGCTTAGTTGGCAGTAAAGAGACCCAGTACTTC
TRBV4-3	TRBJ2-2	-	-	15	CASSQRDLITGELFF	TGCGCCAGCAGCCAACGGGATCTCATTACCGGGGAGCTGTTTTTT
TRBV23-1	TRBJ2-5	TRBD1	-	22	CASSQWFPRTGKFLGYQETQYF	TGCGCCAGCAGTCAATGGTTCCCCCGGACAGGGAAGTTTCTAGGATACCAAGAGACCCAGTACTTC
TRBV2	TRBJ2-2	TRBD2	-	15	CASSGQREDTGELFF	TGTGCCAGCAGTGGTCAACGGGAGGATACCGGGGAGCTGTTTTTT